The rows below give T cell receptor beta chains drawn from one sample of a study of T cell responses to AZD1222 COVID-19 vaccine. Some clones are missing from TCRdb's copy, which holds only in-frame ones; the method was immunoSEQ multiplex PCR. Of roughly 190,000 clones listed, approximately 95% are singletons. The input for sequencing was peripheral blood, taken on day 0 of AZD1222 vaccination. Every receptor here comes from an adult in good health. The CDR3 runs from the conserved cysteine through the conserved F or W. The D gene is left open where the match is weak. Not every row has a clone size; where given, it reads once, few, many or a size class.

size: NA; D: NA; J: TRBJ1-2; V: TRBV5-4; length: 12; DNA: TGTGCCAGCAGCCGCGAGACCTATGGCTACACCTTC; CDR3: CASSRETYGYTF
size: NA; D: NA; J: TRBJ1-3; V: TRBV27; length: 15; DNA: TGTGCCAGCAGTTTATTGGCGGGACCCGGCGACACCATATATTTT; CDR3: CASSLLAGPGDTIYF
size: once; D: TRBD2; J: TRBJ2-7; V: TRBV3-1/TRBV3-2; length: 15; DNA: TGTGCCAGCAGCCAAGGGGCGGGGGGGCCTAGAGAGCAGTACTTC; CDR3: CASSQGAGGPREQYF
size: NA; D: NA; J: TRBJ1-2; V: TRBV5-4; length: 13; DNA: TGTGCCAGCAGCCCGGACAGTTACTATGGCTACACCTTC; CDR3: CASSPDSYYGYTF
size: few; D: NA; J: TRBJ1-1; V: TRBV7-2; length: 12; DNA: TGTGCCAGCAGCTTAAGGGAATTCCGGGCTTTCTTT; CDR3: CASSLREFRAFF
size: NA; D: NA; J: TRBJ2-7; V: TRBV7-7; length: 13; DNA: TGTGCCAGCAGCGCGGGACACTTCTACGAGCAGTACTTC; CDR3: CASSAGHFYEQYF
size: NA; D: TRBD1; J: TRBJ1-4; V: TRBV3-1/TRBV3-2; length: 15; DNA: TGTGCCAGCAGCCGAGTCCGGGACAGGGGTGAAAAACTGTTTTTT; CDR3: CASSRVRDRGEKLFF
size: NA; D: NA; J: TRBJ1-2; V: TRBV6-5; length: 14; DNA: TGTGCCAGCAGTTACTCGGGAGGGAACTATGGCTACACCTTC; CDR3: CASSYSGGNYGYTF
size: NA; D: TRBD1; J: TRBJ1-2; V: TRBV7-9; length: 15; DNA: TGTGCCAGCAGCGCACGACAGGGGCCAGGAGATGGCTACACCTTC; CDR3: CASSARQGPGDGYTF
size: NA; D: NA; J: TRBJ2-6; V: TRBV28; length: 14; DNA: TGTGCCAGCAGTTTCAGCACTGGGGCCAACGTCCTGACTTTC; CDR3: CASSFSTGANVLTF
size: once; D: NA; J: TRBJ2-7; V: TRBV11-2; length: 14; DNA: TGTGCCAGCAGCCCTGACAGATACTCCTACGAGCAGTACTTC; CDR3: CASSPDRYSYEQYF
size: NA; D: TRBD1; J: TRBJ1-2; V: TRBV6-5; length: 14; DNA: TGTGCCAGCAGAAGGGACAGGGTATCCTATGGCTACACCTTC; CDR3: CASRRDRVSYGYTF
size: NA; D: TRBD1; J: TRBJ1-6; V: TRBV2; length: 16; DNA: TGTGCCAGCAGTCTTGGGACAGGGGACGGTAATTCACCCCTCCACTTT; CDR3: CASSLGTGDGNSPLHF
size: NA; D: TRBD2; J: TRBJ2-5; V: TRBV28; length: 16; DNA: TGTGCCAGCAAAACACTGCGGGGGGTCTTCCTAGAGACCCAGTACTTC; CDR3: CASKTLRGVFLETQYF
size: NA; D: NA; J: TRBJ1-5; V: TRBV20-1; length: 14; DNA: TGCAGTGCTAGTCAATTCAATAGCAATCAGCCCCAGCATTTT; CDR3: CSASQFNSNQPQHF
size: NA; D: NA; J: TRBJ1-4; V: TRBV5-1; length: 20; DNA: TGCGCCAGCAGCCCGGGGGGTAGATTCGGGGGGCTGGCGCCTAATGAAAAACTGTTTTTT; CDR3: CASSPGGRFGGLAPNEKLFF
size: NA; D: TRBD2; J: TRBJ2-1; V: TRBV4-1; length: 17; DNA: TGCGCCAGCAGCCAAATACCTAGCGGGGGGGCCTCCAATGAGCAGTTCTTC; CDR3: CASSQIPSGGASNEQFF
size: NA; D: NA; J: TRBJ2-7; V: TRBV27; length: 14; DNA: TGTGCCAGCAGTTTCCTAGCGAACACCTACGAGCAGTACTTC; CDR3: CASSFLANTYEQYF
size: NA; D: NA; J: TRBJ1-2; V: TRBV5-8; length: 14; DNA: TGTGCCAGCAGCTTTCCTGGACGGCTCTATGGCTACACCTTC; CDR3: CASSFPGRLYGYTF
size: NA; D: NA; J: TRBJ1-2; V: TRBV2; length: 13; DNA: TGTGCCATCTACGTCAGGGGAGGGTATGGCTACACCTTC; CDR3: CAIYVRGGYGYTF
size: NA; D: TRBD1; J: TRBJ2-7; V: TRBV28; length: 17; DNA: TGTGCCAGCAGCTTGACAGGGGGCTTCGTGAGTTTCGGCGAGCAGTACTTC; CDR3: CASSLTGGFVSFGEQYF
size: once; D: NA; J: TRBJ1-1; V: TRBV7-6; length: 15; DNA: TGTGCCAGCAGCCTACTTCTCCCTCTTGAGGGTGAAGCTTTCTTT; CDR3: CASSLLLPLEGEAFF
size: NA; D: NA; J: TRBJ2-3; V: TRBV27; length: 13; DNA: TGTGCCCCCACGATGAGCTTCACAGATACGCAGTATTTT; CDR3: CAPTMSFTDTQYF
size: NA; D: TRBD1; J: TRBJ1-6; V: TRBV19; length: 15; DNA: TGTGCCAGTAGTATCACGACAGGGCTCGGTTCACCCCTCCACTTT; CDR3: CASSITTGLGSPLHF
size: NA; D: TRBD1; J: TRBJ1-2; V: TRBV2; length: 15; DNA: TGTGCCAGCAAGTATCACGGACAGGTCGACTATGGCTACACCTTC; CDR3: CASKYHGQVDYGYTF
size: once; D: NA; J: TRBJ2-1; V: TRBV6-5; length: 14; DNA: TGTGCCAGCAGGAGGAAGGACATATACAATGAGCAGTTCTTC; CDR3: CASRRKDIYNEQFF
size: NA; D: NA; J: TRBJ2-3; V: TRBV27; length: 14; DNA: TGTGCCAGCAGCTACTCGGACTTCACAGATACGCAGTATTTT; CDR3: CASSYSDFTDTQYF
size: NA; D: TRBD1; J: TRBJ2-7; V: TRBV27; length: 15; DNA: TGTGCCAGCAGTGCCAGGGCGGACAGGGTGTACGAGCAGTACTTC; CDR3: CASSARADRVYEQYF
size: NA; D: NA; J: TRBJ2-3; V: TRBV9; length: 18; DNA: TGTGCCAGCAGCTCATATCTAATGGCGCTGGGCGGCACAGATACGCAGTATTTT; CDR3: CASSSYLMALGGTDTQYF
size: NA; D: NA; J: TRBJ2-1; V: TRBV5-6; length: 14; DNA: TGTGCCAGCAGTCGTGACGAGTTGTACAATGAGCAGTTCTTC; CDR3: CASSRDELYNEQFF
size: NA; D: NA; J: TRBJ2-7; V: TRBV5-1; length: 14; DNA: TGCGCCAGCAGCAGATGGGACTGGGAGCACGAGCAGTACTTC; CDR3: CASSRWDWEHEQYF
size: NA; D: TRBD1; J: TRBJ1-5; V: TRBV18; length: 19; DNA: TGTGCCAGCTCACCACTTGGGACAGGGGGACGCGGGGGCAATCAGCCCCAGCATTTT; CDR3: CASSPLGTGGRGGNQPQHF
size: NA; D: NA; J: TRBJ1-4; V: TRBV30; length: 14; DNA: TGTGCCTGGAGTGTACTCGGGGGCGGTGAAAAACTGTTTTTT; CDR3: CAWSVLGGGEKLFF
size: few; D: NA; J: TRBJ1-5; V: TRBV11-2; length: 13; DNA: TGTGCCAGCAGCTCCCAATTGGGTGAGCCCCAGCATTTT; CDR3: CASSSQLGEPQHF
size: NA; D: NA; J: TRBJ1-5; V: TRBV6-5; length: 15; DNA: TGTGCCAGCAGTCCCGGTGACCCGCGCAATCAGCCCCAGCATTTT; CDR3: CASSPGDPRNQPQHF
size: NA; D: TRBD2; J: TRBJ2-3; V: TRBV19; length: 19; DNA: TGTGCCAGTAGTCGAATCCCTAGCGGGGGACCCTCCGAGGCAGATACGCAGTATTTT; CDR3: CASSRIPSGGPSEADTQYF
size: NA; D: NA; J: TRBJ2-7; V: TRBV6-5; length: 13; DNA: TGTGCCAGCAGCGCACAGGCCTCCTACGAGCAGTACTTC; CDR3: CASSAQASYEQYF
size: NA; D: TRBD1; J: TRBJ1-2; V: TRBV14; length: 15; DNA: TGTGCCAGCAGCCAGGCGACAGGGCACAACTATGGCTACACCTTC; CDR3: CASSQATGHNYGYTF
size: once; D: NA; J: TRBJ1-2; V: TRBV19; length: 12; DNA: TGTGCCACTAGGGACCCACCCAGTGGCTACACCTTC; CDR3: CATRDPPSGYTF
size: NA; D: NA; J: TRBJ1-2; V: TRBV19; length: 14; DNA: TGTGCCAGTAGCGGCAGGACGAGGAACTATGGCTACACCTTC; CDR3: CASSGRTRNYGYTF
size: NA; D: NA; J: TRBJ1-2; V: TRBV27; length: 16; DNA: TGTGCCAGCAGTTTAGGGCCCCCTCGGCAGGGCTATGGCTACACCTTC; CDR3: CASSLGPPRQGYGYTF
size: NA; D: NA; J: TRBJ2-2; V: TRBV6-6; length: 17; DNA: TGTGCCAGCAGTCTAGACACCGAGAATCAGAACACCGGGGAGCTGTTTTTT; CDR3: CASSLDTENQNTGELFF
size: NA; D: NA; J: TRBJ1-3; V: TRBV19; length: 15; DNA: TGTGCCAGTAGTAGTACAGCCGACTCTGGAAACACCATATATTTT; CDR3: CASSSTADSGNTIYF
size: NA; D: TRBD1; J: TRBJ2-5; V: TRBV27; length: 15; DNA: TGTGCCAGCAGGTCGGGACAGGGGTTTATGGAGACCCAGTACTTC; CDR3: CASRSGQGFMETQYF
size: NA; D: NA; J: TRBJ2-7; V: TRBV5-1; length: 12; DNA: TGCGCCAGCAGCTTGGGACGCTACGAGCAGTACTTC; CDR3: CASSLGRYEQYF
size: once; D: TRBD2; J: TRBJ2-1; V: TRBV6-5; length: 14; DNA: TGTGCCAGCAGCGGCGGGGGGCCCTACAATGAGCAGTTCTTC; CDR3: CASSGGGPYNEQFF